This note documents a single T cell receptor beta chain sequence. The entry originates in a study of blood T cell repertoires in COVID-19. Across the whole study: Samples of COVID-19 (acute and convalescent) were obtained from the United States, Italy and Spain. The analysed material was cDNA or gDNA that came from T cells, B-cell-depleted T cells, or PBMCs.

Germline V gives CDR1 SGHDT, CDR2 YYEEEE. Trimming took 0 bases from V and 3 from J, leaving 4 bases between them. The length of the CDR3 is 13 residues. Repertoires were generated with immunoSEQ multiplex PCR, while TCRdb's copy carries only in-frame clones and drops some. The table has about 250,000 clones, roughly 84% seen once; the top ten hold more than 1.5%. The origin of this receptor is a woman aged 40 to 50 who had recovered from COVID-19. The chain joins TRBV5-6 to TRBJ1-3; D unclear. Sequencing was carried out using peripheral blood. CDR3 in amino acids: CASSLVSGNTIYF. In DNA form, the CDR3 reads TGTGCCAGCAGCTTGGTTAGTGGAAACACCATATATTTT.